This TCR beta chain was obtained from a study of graft-versus-host responses after intestinal transplantation. Study at large: Every transplant recipient was induced with anti-thymocyte globulin, then maintained on tacrolimus and steroids for approximately three years.

This CDR3 spans 16 amino acids. Per the germline V gene, CDR1 is SGHVS and CDR2 is FQNEAQ. The V gene lost 1 base and the J gene lost 1 base, with 13 bases spanning the gap. For this clone: The antigen is unknown.

Sequencing used immunoSEQ multiplex PCR; TCRdb keeps in-frame clones, though not all of them. Of about 120,000 clones in the sample, about 95% were seen once. The genes are TRBV7-8 and TRBJ1-1; tentatively, D is TRBD1 (6 bases). This material consisted of unstimulated CD8+ T cells sorted from spleen or lymph node cells, taken before intestinal transplant. This sequence was found in a human donor who received an intestinal transplant. CDR3 coding DNA: TGTGCCAGCAGCTTAGGGGGGCTAGTCGGGAACACTGAAGCTTTCTTT. This gives the protein CASSLGGLVGNTEAFF.